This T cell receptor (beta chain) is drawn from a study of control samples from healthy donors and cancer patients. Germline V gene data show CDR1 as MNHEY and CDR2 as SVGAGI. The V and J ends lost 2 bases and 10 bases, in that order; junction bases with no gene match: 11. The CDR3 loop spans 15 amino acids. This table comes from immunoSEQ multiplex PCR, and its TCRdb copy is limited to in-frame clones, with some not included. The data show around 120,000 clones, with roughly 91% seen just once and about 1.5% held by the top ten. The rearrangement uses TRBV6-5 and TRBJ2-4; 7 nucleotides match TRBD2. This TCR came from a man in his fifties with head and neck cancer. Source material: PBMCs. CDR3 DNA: TGTGCCAGCAGTTACCAAGCCTCGGGGGGTCCAATTCAGTACTTC. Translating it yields CASSYQASGGPIQYF.